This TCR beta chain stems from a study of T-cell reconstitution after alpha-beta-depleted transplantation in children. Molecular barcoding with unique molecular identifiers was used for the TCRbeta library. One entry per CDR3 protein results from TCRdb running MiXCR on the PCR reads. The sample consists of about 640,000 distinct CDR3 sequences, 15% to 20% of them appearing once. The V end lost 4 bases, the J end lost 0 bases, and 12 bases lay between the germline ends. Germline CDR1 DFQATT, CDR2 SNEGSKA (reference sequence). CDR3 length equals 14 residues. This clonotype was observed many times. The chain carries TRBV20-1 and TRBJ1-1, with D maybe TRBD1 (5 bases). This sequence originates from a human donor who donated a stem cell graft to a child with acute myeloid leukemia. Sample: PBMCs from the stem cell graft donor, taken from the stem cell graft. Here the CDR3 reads CSAKVRTMNTEAFF. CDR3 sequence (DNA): TGCAGTGCTAAGGTCAGGACAATGAACACTGAAGCTTTCTTT.